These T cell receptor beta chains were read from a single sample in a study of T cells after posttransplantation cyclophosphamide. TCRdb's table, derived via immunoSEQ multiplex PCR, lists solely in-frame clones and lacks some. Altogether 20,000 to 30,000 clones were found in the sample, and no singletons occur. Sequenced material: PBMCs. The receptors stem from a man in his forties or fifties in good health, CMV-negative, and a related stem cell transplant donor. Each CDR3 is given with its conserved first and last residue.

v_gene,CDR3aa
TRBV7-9,CASSAQGGEQYF
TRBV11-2,CASSRPTGGGATDTQYF
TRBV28,CASSSGQGRHGYTF
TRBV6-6,CASTEGQGISNQPQHF
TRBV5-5,CASSLDFKNTEAFF
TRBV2,CASKSGYSNQPQHF
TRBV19,CASKGQGASEKLFF
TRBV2,CASSLGVATNEKLFF
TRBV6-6,CAISQGLRYTF
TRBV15,CATSRGSGQGWNEQFF
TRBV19,CATHRQGAGNQPQHF
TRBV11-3,CASSLGTSRYEQFF
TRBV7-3,CASSLNRRLWNEQFF
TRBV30,CAWRRNRDSPLHF
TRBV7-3,CASSPRTSGTEQYF
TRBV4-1,CASSRGGTGNQPQHF
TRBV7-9,CASSPPAGLGTSYEQYF